A selection of T cell receptor beta chains follows, all from one sample in a study of T cells after yellow fever vaccination. Each CDR3 protein gets one entry after TCRdb re-called the 5' RACE reads with MiXCR. The sample yields about 330,000 distinct CDR3 sequences, roughly 4.3% seen once. The sequencing here drew on PBMCs, taken 5 days after the yellow fever booster vaccination. The receptors were sampled from a man between 18 and 29 years old who received the YFV17D yellow fever vaccine. CDR3s include the opening cysteine and the closing phenylalanine or tryptophan. The D gene is left open where the match is weak. Clone size is not always given. Where it is, it says once, few, many or a class for expanded clones.

j_gene: TRBJ1-2
abundance: .
v_gene: TRBV5-1
d_gene: .
CDR3aa: CASSQGGIEGYTF
CDR3nt: TGCGCCAGCAGTCAGGGAGGAATCGAAGGCTACACCTTC

j_gene: TRBJ1-1
abundance: .
v_gene: TRBV4-1
d_gene: .
CDR3aa: CASSRPLDRAFF
CDR3nt: TGCGCCAGCAGCCGACCCCTGGATCGGGCTTTCTTT

j_gene: TRBJ1-5
abundance: few
v_gene: TRBV4-1
d_gene: TRBD1
CDR3aa: CASSQPGQGSQPQHF
CDR3nt: TGCGCCAGCAGCCAACCGGGACAGGGATCTCAGCCCCAGCATTTT

j_gene: TRBJ2-3
abundance: few
v_gene: TRBV4-3
d_gene: .
CDR3aa: CASSHRESDTQYF
CDR3nt: TGCGCCAGCAGCCATCGGGAATCAGATACGCAGTATTTT

j_gene: TRBJ2-2
abundance: .
v_gene: TRBV3-1
d_gene: TRBD2
CDR3aa: CASSQRGTGELFF
CDR3nt: TGTGCCAGCAGCCAGCGGGGGACCGGGGAGCTGTTTTTT

j_gene: TRBJ2-3
abundance: many
v_gene: TRBV7-2
d_gene: TRBD2
CDR3aa: CASSLGLAVGDTQYF
CDR3nt: TGTGCCAGCAGCTTGGGACTAGCGGTAGGAGATACGCAGTATTTT

j_gene: TRBJ2-3
abundance: few
v_gene: TRBV4-3
d_gene: .
CDR3aa: CASSQDQNRAGDTQYF
CDR3nt: TGCGCCAGCAGCCAAGATCAGAACAGGGCAGGGGATACGCAGTATTTT

j_gene: TRBJ1-1
abundance: few
v_gene: TRBV12-3/TRBV12-4
d_gene: TRBD1
CDR3aa: CASNRGGFLGAEAFF
CDR3nt: TGTGCCTCAAACAGGGGAGGGTTTTTGGGGGCTGAAGCTTTCTTT

j_gene: TRBJ2-2
abundance: many
v_gene: TRBV10-1
d_gene: TRBD1
CDR3aa: CASSAYRGTGNTGELFF
CDR3nt: TGCGCCAGCAGCGCCTATAGGGGGACAGGGAACACCGGGGAGCTGTTTTTT

j_gene: TRBJ2-4
abundance: many
v_gene: TRBV20-1
d_gene: TRBD1
CDR3aa: CSAWRDRVGNIQYF
CDR3nt: TGCAGTGCTTGGAGGGACAGGGTCGGAAACATTCAGTACTTC